The rows below give T cell receptor beta chains drawn from one sample of a study of blood T cell repertoires in COVID-19. Profiling relied on immunoSEQ multiplex PCR, and the TCRdb table lists in-frame clones only, not all of them. This sample yields approximately 36,000 clones, of which around 89% are seen a single time; about 25% belongs to the top ten. Sequences were obtained from peripheral blood. Every receptor here comes from a man aged 55 to 70 with active or convalescent COVID-19. CDR3s include the opening cysteine and the closing phenylalanine or tryptophan. The D gene is left open where the match is weak.

V	D	J	CDR3	DNA
TRBV24-1	TRBD2	TRBJ2-1	CATSPSGRAPYNEQFF	TGTGCCACCAGTCCTAGCGGGAGGGCCCCCTACAATGAGCAGTTCTTC
TRBV13	TRBD2	TRBJ2-1	CASSLSGYYYSGRAIHNEQFF	TGTGCCAGCAGCTTAAGCGGCTATTATTATAGCGGGAGGGCCATCCACAATGAGCAGTTCTTC
TRBV25-1	NA	TRBJ1-3	CASSRGNTIYF	TGTGCCAGCAGCAGGGGAAACACCATATATTTT
TRBV21-1	NA	TRBJ2-1	CASSKGTGSPYNEQFF	TGTGCCAGCAGCAAAGGGACAGGGAGCCCTTACAATGAGCAGTTCTTC
TRBV24-1	TRBD1	TRBJ2-3	CATSGPLGQGAVDTQYF	TGTGCCACCAGTGGACCCCTTGGACAGGGGGCGGTAGATACGCAGTATTTT
TRBV5-1	NA	TRBJ2-1	CASSLAEAGEQFF	TGCGCCAGCAGCTTGGCCGAAGCGGGTGAGCAGTTCTTC
TRBV18	TRBD2	TRBJ2-3	CASSPLGTSGSTDTQYF	TGTGCCAGCTCACCATTGGGGACTAGCGGGAGCACAGATACGCAGTATTTT
TRBV15	TRBD1	TRBJ2-1	CATSRGRDRGPNEQFF	TGTGCCACCAGCAGAGGGCGGGACAGGGGGCCCAATGAGCAGTTCTTC
TRBV27	TRBD1	TRBJ1-2	CASSFRGRGSYGYTF	TGTGCCAGCAGTTTTAGGGGGCGCGGGTCCTATGGCTACACCTTC
TRBV2	TRBD1	TRBJ1-6	CASTLDRGPNSPLHF	TGTGCCAGCACCCTGGACAGGGGACCCAATTCACCCCTCCACTTT
TRBV19	NA	TRBJ2-3	CASRRQAWGTDTQYF	TGTGCCAGTAGAAGACAGGCTTGGGGCACAGATACGCAGTATTTT
TRBV29-1	NA	TRBJ2-5	CSVEDTGLGQETQYF	TGCAGCGTTGAAGATACAGGGCTCGGACAAGAGACCCAGTACTTC
TRBV25-1	TRBD2	TRBJ2-1	CATSRGVGGNEQFF	TGTGCCACCAGTCGGGGGGTCGGTGGCAATGAGCAGTTCTTC
TRBV4-1	TRBD2	TRBJ2-7	CASSQQLGTSYEQYF	TGCGCCAGCAGCCAACAACTTGGGACTAGCTACGAGCAGTACTTC
TRBV7-9	NA	TRBJ2-7	CASSLGNAGGTYF	TGTGCCAGCAGCTTGGGAAACGCAGGGGGGACGTACTTC
TRBV5-1	TRBD2	TRBJ2-5	CASSLTSGFSETQYF	TGCGCCAGCAGCTTGACTAGCGGTTTTTCAGAGACCCAGTACTTC
TRBV3-1/TRBV3-2	NA	TRBJ2-7	CASAGSVYYEQYF	TGTGCCAGCGCCGGGTCGGTATACTACGAGCAGTACTTC